The clone carrying this TCR beta chain turned up a few times. The data originate from a study of response to subunit inactivated influenza vaccine. Using its own MiXCR run on the RT-PCR reads, TCRdb lists one record per CDR3 protein. The sample consists of under 200,000 distinct CDR3 sequences, about an eighth of them appearing once. The CDR3 loop spans 15 amino acids. Trimming cost V 0 bases and J 0 bases, with 9 bases left between them. Germline lookup yields CDR1 LNHNV and CDR2 YYDKDF (reference sequence). Another study also made use of these data, one on T cells expressing NK-cell markers. That study adds: Scientists made TCR beta cDNA using 5'RACE template switching with UMIs. NKG2C+ dominant clonotype frequencies in six donors were roughly 1.0-7.5% of CD8+ T cells.

The sequence came from a man aged 50-60 years who received an inactivated influenza vaccine. The V and J genes are TRBV15 and TRBJ2-7; no clear D. Sequenced here: CD8+ T cells sorted from PBMCs, sampled 11 to 12 days after vaccination. The CDR3 sequence: CATSRDRRSSYEQYF. CDR3 sequence (DNA): TGTGCCACCAGCAGAGACAGACGGAGCTCCTACGAGCAGTACTTC.